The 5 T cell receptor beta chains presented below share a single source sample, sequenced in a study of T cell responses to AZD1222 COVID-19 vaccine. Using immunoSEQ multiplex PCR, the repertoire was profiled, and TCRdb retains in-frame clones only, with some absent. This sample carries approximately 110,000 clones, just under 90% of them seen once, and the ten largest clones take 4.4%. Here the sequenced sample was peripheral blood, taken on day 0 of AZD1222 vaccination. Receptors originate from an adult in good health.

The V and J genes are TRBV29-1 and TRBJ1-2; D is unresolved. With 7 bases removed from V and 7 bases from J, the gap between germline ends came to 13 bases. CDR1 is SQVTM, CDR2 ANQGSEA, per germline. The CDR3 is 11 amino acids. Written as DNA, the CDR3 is TGCAGCGGCTGGGGTCGGGGTGGCTACACCTTC. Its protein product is CSGWGRGGYTF. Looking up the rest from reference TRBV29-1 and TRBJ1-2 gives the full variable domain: SAVISQKPSRDICQRGTSLTIQCQVDSQVTMMFWYRQQPGQSLTLIATANQGSEATYESGFVIDKFPISRPNLTFSTLTVSNMSPEDSSIYLCSGWGRGGYTFGSGTRLTVV.

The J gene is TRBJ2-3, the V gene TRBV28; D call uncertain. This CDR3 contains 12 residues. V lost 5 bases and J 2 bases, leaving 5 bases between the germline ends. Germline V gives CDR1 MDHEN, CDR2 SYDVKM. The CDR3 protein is CASSTFTDTQYF. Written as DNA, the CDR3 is TGTGCCAGCAGTACCTTCACAGATACGCAGTATTTT.

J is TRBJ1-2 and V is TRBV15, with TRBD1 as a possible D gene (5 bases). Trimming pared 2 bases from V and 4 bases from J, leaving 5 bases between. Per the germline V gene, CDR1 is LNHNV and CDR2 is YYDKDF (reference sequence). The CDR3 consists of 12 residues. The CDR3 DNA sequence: TGTGCCACCAGCAGACAGGGCTATGGCTACACCTTC. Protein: CATSRQGYGYTF.

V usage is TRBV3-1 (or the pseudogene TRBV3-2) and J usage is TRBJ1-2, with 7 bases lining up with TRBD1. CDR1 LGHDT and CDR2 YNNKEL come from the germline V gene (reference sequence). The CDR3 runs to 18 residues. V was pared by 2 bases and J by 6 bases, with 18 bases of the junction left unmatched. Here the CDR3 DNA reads TGTGCCAGCAGCCAAACGGCCGCACGGTCAGGGGGTAGCGATGGCTACACCTTC. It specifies CASSQTAARSGGSDGYTF.

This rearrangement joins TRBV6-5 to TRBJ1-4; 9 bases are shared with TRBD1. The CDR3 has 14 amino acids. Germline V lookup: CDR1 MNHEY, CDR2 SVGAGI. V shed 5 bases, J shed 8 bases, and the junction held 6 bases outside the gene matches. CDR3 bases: TGTGCCAGCAGTCTGACAGGGGGTGGGGAAAAACTGTTTTTT. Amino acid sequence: CASSLTGGGEKLFF.